This T cell receptor beta chain was observed in a study of early T cells in non-severe SARS-CoV-2 infection. Across the study: Alpha and beta chains were unpaired, from unsorted whole-blood bulk RNA.

Trimming cost V 4 bases and J 3 bases; bases outside gene matches: 7. CDR3 length equals 15 residues. Per the germline V gene, CDR1 is SEHNR and CDR2 is FQNEAQ (reference sequence). Attached unique molecular identifiers marked individual cDNA molecules. TCRdb re-derived calls from the 5' RACE reads in MiXCR, one entry per CDR3 protein. The sample yields about 68,000 distinct CDR3 sequences, 11% seen once. The sample taken for sequencing was whole blood. The source is an adult who was a healthcare worker with PCR-confirmed SARS-CoV-2 infection or an uninfected control (not recorded which). The chain joins TRBV7-9 to TRBJ1-1; 8 nucleotides align to TRBD1. The CDR3: CASSWGTGGDTEAFF. CDR3 sequence (DNA): TGTGCCAGCAGCTGGGGCACAGGGGGAGACACTGAAGCTTTCTTT.